The TCR beta chain described here comes from a study of shared clonotypes between healthy human individuals. Study-wide results and limits: When naive CD4 clonotypes were compared across several donors, about 5% were shared. Sampling included only blood; tissue repertoires likely differ. Few donors restricted represented genetic and exposure-history diversity. Some clonotypes were shared by all four sorted-subset donors, while others were not shared. The non-shared ones had lower generation probabilities than the shared ones.

In the case of this clone: The antigen remains undetermined.

Profiled with immunoSEQ multiplex PCR; TCRdb holds only in-frame clones, not every one. The sample yields more than 1,200,000 clones, less than 99% seen once. The sequencing sample was made of naive CD4+ T cells sorted from blood. Subset specified: CD45RA+ positively selected. The sequence derives from a man aged 25-45 years in good health.

CDR3 DNA: TGTGCCAGCAGTCACAATCACCAGGGGGCTGTTGCGGAGACCCAGTACTTC. It yields the protein CASSHNHQGAVAETQYF. V and J are TRBV11-1 and TRBJ2-5, with 8 bases matching TRBD1. J lost 5 bases, V lost 6 bases, and 17 bases had no gene match. The CDR3 is made up of 17 amino acids. Germline V gene data show CDR1 as SGHAT and CDR2 as FQDESV (reference sequence).